This paragraph reports one TCR beta chain. This clonotype was counted many times. The antigen this receptor binds is unknown. Base-call qualities are not available, and no considerably larger clone is one nucleotide away. These data are taken from a study of early T cells in non-severe SARS-CoV-2 infection (dated by TCRdb to the early 2020s). With respect to the entire study: TCR sequencing used bulk RNA from unsorted whole blood, so alpha and beta chains could not be paired.

Spanning cysteine to phenylalanine, the CDR3 consists of 11 amino acids. The CDR3 DNA has 33 bases and is translated from base 1. Taken from the germline V gene (reference sequence), the CDR1 and CDR2 loops are DFQATT and SNEGSKA. The study was a case-control design nested within a healthcare worker cohort in London, UK, with weekly nasopharyngeal swab PCR tests and blood sampling. Healthcare workers were recruited during the week of the UK lockdown, between 23 and 31 March 2020, and followed weekly for up to roughly 15 weeks. Overall study outcomes, separate from this receptor: VDJdb matching was skewed toward anti-spike CD8 responses and likely underestimated virus-specific expansions by missing private and CD4 specificities.

The method was 5' RACE. Instrument on record: NextSeq 500. In the TCR library protocol, unique molecular identifiers were attached to individual cDNA molecules to correct for PCR bias and sequencing error. Both TCR alpha and beta chains were sequenced, and tight co-correlation was observed between alpha and beta sequence abundances in each sample. The authors' analysis ran thus. Decombinator V4 was used to annotate the V gene, J gene and CDR3 of the TCR sequences. TCRs were defined as expanded if a significant change between any two time points was detected under a Poisson model with p below 0.0001. TCR abundances were normalised to the total number of TCRs sequenced per sample and expressed as counts per million. TRAV1-2 paired with TRAJ12, TRAJ20 or TRAJ33 defined MAIT TCRs, while TRAV10 paired with TRAJ18 defined iNKT TCRs. VDJdb, accessed on 1 November 2021, was searched for TCRs annotated for CMV, EBV and SARS-CoV-2, and TCRs annotated for more than one antigen were excluded. The raw public data were reprocessed by TCRdb itself: fastp quality trimming at Q25, MiXCR clonotype calling, in-frame beta chains only. CDR3 protein sequences are deduplicated, and each keeps its most common genes and DNA. TCRdb's processing, not the authors', yielded these V and J calls. The sample has 69,000 or so distinct CDR3 sequences on record, about 4.6% of them singletons. Around 3.4% of the sample rests with the top ten.

The rearranged chain carries TRBV20-1 and TRBJ1-4; tentative D gene TRBD1, with 5 bases matching. The clonotype was recovered from an adult who was a healthcare worker with PCR-confirmed SARS-CoV-2 infection or an uninfected control (not recorded which). The donor label of this sample is uncertain. The sequenced sample was whole blood, obtained at baseline. The CDR3 protein is CSGTVNEKLFF. The DNA sequence is given as TGCAGCGGGACGGTAAATGAAAAACTGTTTTTT.